Given below is one T cell receptor (beta chain) in context. The CDR3 totals 20 residues. Germline CDR1 is LNHDA and CDR2 is SQIVND (reference sequence). The trim removed 6 bases at V and 0 bases at J, leaving 15 bases unmatched. This sample is drawn from a study of T cell changes during pregnancy in multiple sclerosis. The repertoire was sequenced with immunoSEQ multiplex PCR; TCRdb's copy has only in-frame clones and lacks some. The sample includes around 36,000 clones, approximately 94% seen only once; the top ten take around 1.3%. This sequence originates from a female donor with multiple sclerosis, enrolled in a pregnancy study. Sequenced material: peripheral blood, taken before pregnancy. The chain is built from TRBV19 and TRBJ1-5, with 12 nucleotides matching TRBD1. The CDR3 DNA reads as TGTGCCAGTAGCCCCCTGCCCGGGACAGGGGGCTGGTATAGCAATCAGCCCCAGCATTTT. It codes for CASSPLPGTGGWYSNQPQHF.